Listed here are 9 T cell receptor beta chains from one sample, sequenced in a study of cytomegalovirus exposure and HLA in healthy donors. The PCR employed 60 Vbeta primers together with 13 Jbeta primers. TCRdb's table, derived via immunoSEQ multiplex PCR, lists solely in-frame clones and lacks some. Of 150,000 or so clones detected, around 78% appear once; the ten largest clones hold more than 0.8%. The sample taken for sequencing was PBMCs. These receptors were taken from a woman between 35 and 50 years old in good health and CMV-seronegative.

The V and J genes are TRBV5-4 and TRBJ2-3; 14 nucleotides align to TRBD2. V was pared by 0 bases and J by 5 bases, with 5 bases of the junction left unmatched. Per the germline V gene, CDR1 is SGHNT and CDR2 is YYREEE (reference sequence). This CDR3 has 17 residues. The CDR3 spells CASSLGLAGGPEDTQYF. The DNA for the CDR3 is TGTGCCAGCAGCTTGGGACTAGCGGGAGGGCCAGAAGATACGCAGTATTTT. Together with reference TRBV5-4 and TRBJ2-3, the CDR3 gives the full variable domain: ETGVTQSPTHLIKTRGQQVTLRCSSQSGHNTVSWYQQALGQGPQFIFQYYREEENGRGNFPPRFSGLQFPNYSSELNVNALELDDSALYLCASSLGLAGGPEDTQYFGPGTRLTVL.

CDR3 in DNA: TGTGCCATCAGACTAGCGGGCACCGGGGAGCTGTTTTTT. Its protein product is CAIRLAGTGELFF. This chain joins TRBV10-3 and TRBJ2-2; 9 nucleotides align to TRBD2. CDR3 size: 13 residues. V lost 6 bases and J lost 4; bases outside the gene matches: 0. Germline CDR1 ENHRY, CDR2 SYGVKD.

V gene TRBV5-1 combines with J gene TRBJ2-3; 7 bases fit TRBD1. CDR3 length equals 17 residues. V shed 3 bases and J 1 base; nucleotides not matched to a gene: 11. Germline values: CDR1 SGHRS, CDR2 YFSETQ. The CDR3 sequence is CASSSPTGVMGTDTQYF. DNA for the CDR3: TGCGCCAGCAGCTCTCCTACAGGGGTGATGGGCACAGATACGCAGTATTTT.

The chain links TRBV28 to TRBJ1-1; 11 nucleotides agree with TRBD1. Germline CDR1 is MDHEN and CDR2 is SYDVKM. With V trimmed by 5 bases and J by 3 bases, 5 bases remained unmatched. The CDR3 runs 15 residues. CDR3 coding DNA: TGTGCCAGCAGTGCGGACAGGGGGCGGTACACTGAAGCTTTCTTT. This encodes CASSADRGRYTEAFF.

The CDR3 is CASSERREGHNEQFF. The CDR3 DNA follows: TGTGCCAGCAGTGAAAGGCGGGAGGGCCACAATGAGCAGTTCTTC. The rearrangement joins TRBV6-1 to TRBJ2-1; 9 bases line up with TRBD2. J was trimmed by 5 bases and V by 2 bases; bases with no gene match: 4. The CDR3 has 15 residues. Looked up from germline, CDR1 is MNHNS and CDR2 is SASEGT.

CDR3 residues: CASSASGLSGNEQFF. In DNA form, the CDR3 reads TGTGCCAGCAGCGCGAGCGGGCTCTCGGGGAATGAGCAGTTCTTC. This sequence joins TRBV9 and TRBJ2-1; TRBD2 might be the D (6 bases). This CDR3 is 15 amino acids long. Trimming pared 3 bases from V and 7 bases from J, leaving 17 bases between. Germline V gives CDR1 SGDLS, CDR2 YYNGEE.

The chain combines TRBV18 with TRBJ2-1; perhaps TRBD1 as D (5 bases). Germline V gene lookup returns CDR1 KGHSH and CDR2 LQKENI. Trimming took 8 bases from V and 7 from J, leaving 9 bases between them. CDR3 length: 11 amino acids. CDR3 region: CASEGDNEQFF. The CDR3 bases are TGTGCCAGCGAAGGGGATAATGAGCAGTTCTTC.

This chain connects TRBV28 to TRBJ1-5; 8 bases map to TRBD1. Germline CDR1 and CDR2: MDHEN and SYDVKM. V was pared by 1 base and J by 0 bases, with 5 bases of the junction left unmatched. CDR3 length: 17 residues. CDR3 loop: CASSLLWTGNSNQPQHF. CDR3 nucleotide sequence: TGTGCCAGCAGTTTATTGTGGACAGGGAATAGCAATCAGCCCCAGCATTTT.

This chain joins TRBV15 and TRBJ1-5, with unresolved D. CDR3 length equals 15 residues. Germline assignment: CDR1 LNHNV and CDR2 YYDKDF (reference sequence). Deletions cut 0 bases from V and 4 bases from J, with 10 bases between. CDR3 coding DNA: TGTGCCACCAGCAGAGATGGCCGCTCGAATCAGCCCCAGCATTTT. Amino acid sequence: CATSRDGRSNQPQHF.